The next 17 T cell receptor beta chains were all read from a single sample in a study of regulatory T cells in long-lasting Graves disease (dated by TCRdb to the early 2020s). Reading the label with the study, this specimen's time point is: newly diagnosed GD, antithyroid drugs for less than 3 months. For both TCR sequencing and RNA sequencing, RNA was extracted from PBMCs in TRIzol. The library was generated by multiplex PCR. TCRdb names Illumina HiSeq 4000 as the instrument used. TCR beta libraries were built with iRepertoire HTBI primers and Arm-PCR amplification of CDR3 regions. TCRdb reanalyzed the raw reads on its own, using fastp at Q25 for trimming and MiXCR for clone calling, and kept in-frame beta chains. Duplicate CDR3 protein sequences are folded into a single record with the most common DNA and genes. In all, the sample holds approximately 400,000 distinct CDR3 sequences, and approximately 10% of those were seen once. Approximately 20% of the sample is taken by the ten largest.

This same sample was also part of a study on T cells in Graves' hyperthyroidism and ophthalmopathy.

The starting material was peripheral blood mononuclear cells (PBMCs), obtained at new diagnosis, from a patient treated with antithyroid drugs. The receptors stem from a woman aged 18-29 years with Graves disease. Donor details come from another sample of the same person, matched by shared clones.

This clonotype occurred a few times. V is TRBV12-3 or TRBV12-4 and J is TRBJ1-5; 8 bases match TRBD1. This CDR3 has 13 amino acids. The ends lost 6 bases at V and 9 bases at J; junction bases unmatched: 7. The CDR3 loop is CASRIQGDGPQHF. CDR3 nucleotide sequence: TGTGCCAGCAGAATACAGGGGGACGGGCCCCAGCATTTT.

This clonotype has ten or more counts. This chain links TRBV7-2 with TRBJ2-5; 11 bases are shared with TRBD2. Germline assignment: CDR1 SGHTA and CDR2 FQGNSA. The CDR3 runs 16 residues. The V gene end was trimmed by 7 bases and the J gene end by 5 bases; junction bases not matched to a gene: 12. This chain's CDR3 is CASILSGRAYLETQYF. CDR3 bases: TGTGCCAGCATCCTTAGCGGGAGGGCCTATCTGGAGACCCAGTACTTC.

Ten or more counts support this clonotype. The rearrangement joins TRBV2 to TRBJ1-5, with 7 positions matching TRBD1. The germline gives CDR1 SNHLY, CDR2 FYNNEI. This CDR3 region has 18 residues. The ends lost 8 bases at V and 5 bases at J; junction bases unmatched: 21. The CDR3 coding sequence is TGTGCCAGCGTTTCAGCCCGGACAGCCAAGGGGGCCTATCAGCCCCAGCATTTT. Translation: CASVSARTAKGAYQPQHF.

The J gene is TRBJ2-5, the V gene TRBV6-1; D ambiguous. V was cut by 9 bases and J by 4 bases, with 15 bases left in between. Germline CDR1 is MNHNS and CDR2 is SASEGT. The CDR3 spans 13 residues. CDR3 amino acids: CARGFRVGETQYF. The CDR3 coding sequence is TGTGCCAGGGGGTTTCGAGTAGGAGAGACCCAGTACTTC.

This clonotype has ten or more counts. V and J are TRBV7-8 and TRBJ1-2; 8 bases map to TRBD1. The CDR3 has 16 residues. The germline gives CDR1 SGHVS, CDR2 FQNEAQ. After removal of 5 bases from V and 3 bases from J, the junction contained 11 bases not matched to a gene. CDR3 bases: TGTGCCAGCAGCCCGGGTGAGGGACAGGCTTACTATGGCTACACCTTC. Amino acids: CASSPGEGQAYYGYTF. Full variable domain (outside the CDR3, taken from reference TRBV7-8 and TRBJ1-2): GAGVSQSPRYKVAKRGQDVALRCDPISGHVSLFWYQQALGQGPEFLTYFQNEAQLDKSGLPSDRFFAERPEGSVSTLKIQRTQQEDSAVYLCASSPGEGQAYYGYTFGSGTRLTVV.

This clonotype was counted many times. The chain uses TRBV7-8 and TRBJ1-2; possible D gene TRBD1, 5 bases. V was clipped by 5 bases and J by 2 bases, with 9 bases between them. The V gene's germline CDR1 is SGHVS and CDR2 FQNEAQ. The CDR3 covers 13 residues. CDR3 region: CASSVRENYGYTF. In nucleotides, the CDR3 is TGTGCCAGCAGCGTCAGGGAAAACTATGGCTACACCTTC.

This clonotype was seen a handful of times. V and J are TRBV4-1 and TRBJ2-3; 12 positions match TRBD2. V trimming: 4 bases; J trimming: 2 bases; junction bases outside the gene matches: 16. Germline V gives CDR1 MGHRA, CDR2 YSYEKL. The CDR3 contains 20 residues. The CDR3 reads CASSPRRTSGAPESTDTQYF. The CDR3 bases are TGCGCCAGCAGCCCACGACGGACTAGCGGGGCCCCAGAATCCACAGATACGCAGTATTTT.

This clonotype has a count of ten or more. The rearrangement joins TRBV7-2 to TRBJ2-3, with a weak D call TRBD1 (6 bases). CDR1 and CDR2 (germline): SGHTA, FQGNSA. Trimming stripped 4 bases from V and 2 bases from J, with 16 bases between. The CDR3 is 16 amino acids. In DNA form, the CDR3 reads TGTGCCAGCAGCTCCCCCGGCCGGGGACACACAGATACGCAGTATTTT. It encodes CASSSPGRGHTDTQYF.

This clonotype occurred many times. The V gene is TRBV6-5, the J gene TRBJ1-4; weak D call: TRBD1 (5 bases). Germline V gene data show CDR1 as MNHEY and CDR2 as SVGAGI. The V and J ends lost 4 bases and 7 bases respectively, with 19 bases between them. CDR3 length: 16 amino acids. CDR3 sequence (DNA): TGTGCCAGCAGTTTCCATCGTAGACTCGGGGGTGAAAAACTGTTTTTT. This codes for CASSFHRRLGGEKLFF.

This clonotype was seen only a few times. The rearrangement joins TRBV4-3 to TRBJ2-4; no reliable D call. The CDR3 runs to 14 residues. V lost 0 bases, J lost 7 bases, and 10 bases lay in between. Germline CDR1 is LGHNA and CDR2 is YSLEER. As DNA, the CDR3 is TGCGCCAGCAGCCAAGATTGGTTTCGGAACATTCAGTACTTC. It codes for CASSQDWFRNIQYF.

This clonotype showed up many times. The gene calls are TRBV29-1 and TRBJ2-3, with D possibly matching TRBD1 (6 bases). V was clipped by 6 bases and J by 2 bases, with 12 bases between them. Germline V gene lookup returns CDR1 SQVTM and CDR2 ANQGSEA. This CDR3 region has 13 residues. The CDR3 sequence: CSVYRENTDTQYF. The CDR3 nucleotides are TGCAGCGTCTACAGGGAAAACACAGATACGCAGTATTTT.

Details on this clonotype: A read error may be the cause here, since a much bigger clone is one base away. The V and J genes are TRBV9 and TRBJ2-1; TRBD2 agrees at 7 bases. This CDR3 comprises 15 residues. Germline values: CDR1 SGDLS, CDR2 YYNGEE. The DNA of the CDR3 is TGTGCCAGCAAACCGCGGGGAGGGGCCAACAATGAGCAGTCCTTC. Its translation: CASKPRGGANNEQSF.

This clonotype was found many times. The rearrangement links TRBV27 to TRBJ1-5, with D possibly being TRBD1 (6 bases). Trimming pared 6 bases from V and 2 bases from J, leaving 14 bases between. This CDR3 has 15 residues. The V gene's germline CDR1 is MNHEY and CDR2 SMNVEV (reference sequence). CDR3 nucleotide sequence: TGTGCCAGCAGATTACAGGGCGGAGGCAATCAGCCCCAGCATTTT. Translation: CASRLQGGGNQPQHF.

In this sample, this clonotype turned up many times. The V and J genes are TRBV7-2 and TRBJ1-1, with 7 bases identical to TRBD1. This CDR3 comprises 14 residues. The trim removed 6 bases at V and 2 bases at J, leaving 6 bases unmatched. Germline CDR1 reads SGHTA; CDR2 reads FQGNSA. This CDR3 is CASSLTGKNTEAFF. The CDR3 region has the DNA TGTGCCAGCAGTTTGACAGGGAAAAACACTGAAGCTTTCTTT. The complete variable domain, with remaining parts taken from reference TRBV7-2 and TRBJ1-1, reads GAGVSQSPSNKVTEKGKDVELRCDPISGHTALYWYRQSLGQGLEFLIYFQGNSAPDKSGLPSDRFSAERTGGSVSTLTIQRTQQEDSAVYLCASSLTGKNTEAFFGQGTRLTVV.

In its sample, this clonotype was seen many times. The chain carries TRBV11-2 and TRBJ2-5, with no clear D. The CDR3 runs to 18 residues. Germline V gene sequence: CDR1 SGHAT, CDR2 FQNNGV. The V end lost 5 bases, the J end lost 3 bases, and 25 bases lay between the germline ends. In DNA form, the CDR3 reads TGTGCCAGCAGCCCTTCCATCCCAAGAAAGGGAAAAAAAGAGACCCAGTACTTC. Amino acids: CASSPSIPRKGKKETQYF.

V is TRBV7-8 and J is TRBJ2-7; weak D call: TRBD2 (6 bases). Trimming cost V 3 bases and J 4 bases, with 25 bases left between them. The CDR3 totals 18 residues. CDR1 is SGHVS and CDR2 is FQNEAQ in the germline V gene. The CDR3 protein is CASSFPAEEGGQGYEQYF. For the CDR3, the DNA is TGTGCCAGCAGCTTCCCCGCCGAGGAGGGTGGGCAGGGATACGAGCAGTACTTC.

This clonotype has ten or more counts. This chain uses TRBV15 with TRBJ2-1; D is uncertain. The CDR3 covers 15 residues. Per germline, CDR1 LNHNV and CDR2 YYDKDF (reference sequence). V was shortened by 0 bases and J by 2 bases, with 8 bases between the two germline ends. CDR3 region: CATSRDLGAYNEQFF. The CDR3 coding sequence is TGTGCCACCAGCAGAGATTTAGGAGCCTACAATGAGCAGTTCTTC. Using reference TRBV15 and TRBJ2-1 for the parts outside the CDR3, the full variable domain is DAMVIQNPRYQVTQFGKPVTLSCSQTLNHNVMYWYQQKSSQAPKLLFHYYDKDFNNEADTPDNFQSRRPNTSFCFLDIRSPGLGDTAMYLCATSRDLGAYNEQFFGPGTRLTVL.